This entry lists 27 T cell receptor beta chains sequenced from one sample in a study of T cells in Graves' hyperthyroidism and ophthalmopathy. RNA transcripts were the template for amplifying TCR beta CDR3 regions. RT-PCR in the first round (using the HTBI primer set) targeted the TCR CDR3. TCRdb re-analysed the multiplex PCR reads in MiXCR, keeping a single row per CDR3 protein. This sample carries hundreds of thousands of distinct CDR3 sequences, about 19% of them seen once, and the ten largest clones take roughly a sixth. Material for sequencing was blood. These receptor sequences come from a woman aged 50 to 60 with Graves' hyperthyroidism that later progressed to Graves' ophthalmopathy.

This chain connects TRBV29-1 to TRBJ1-1; D not resolved. The CDR3 length is 12 residues. V lost 7 bases, J lost 8 bases, and 17 bases lay in between. The germline V gene has CDR1 SQVTM and CDR2 ANQGSEA. CDR3 DNA: TGCAGCGCGGTACTCGGTAACCGGGAAGCTTTCTTT. It encodes CSAVLGNREAFF.

In its sample, this clonotype was seen a few times. The genes are TRBV6-1 and TRBJ2-3; TRBD1 matches 7 bases. Per the germline V gene, CDR1 is MNHNS and CDR2 is SASEGT. CDR3 length: 14 amino acids. The V and J ends lost 6 bases and 1 base, in that order; junction bases with no gene match: 4. The CDR3 here is CASRADRGTDTQYF. The CDR3 DNA is TGTGCCAGCAGAGCCGACAGGGGCACAGATACGCAGTATTTT.

There are many counts of this clonotype. This chain joins TRBV9 and TRBJ2-3; 12 bases align to TRBD2. The junction had 16 bases not matched to a gene; V was cut back by 1 base and J by 4 bases. CDR1 is SGDLS, CDR2 YYNGEE, per germline. This CDR3 is built from 20 residues. The CDR3 coding sequence is TGTGCCAGCAGCGTACCCCTAGCGGGGGGGCTCATAGGTTCCCCAGATACGCAGTATTTT. It codes for CASSVPLAGGLIGSPDTQYF. Together with reference TRBV9 and TRBJ2-3, the CDR3 gives the full variable domain: DSGVTQTPKHLITATGQRVTLRCSPRSGDLSVYWYQQSLDQGLQFLIQYYNGEERAKGNILERFSAQQFPDLHSELNLSSLELGDSALYFCASSVPLAGGLIGSPDTQYFGPGTRLTVL.

In its sample, this clonotype was seen many times. The chain couples TRBV7-9 to TRBJ1-5; 9 bases map to TRBD1. Trimming took 3 bases from V and 4 from J; bases not matched to a gene: 4. Germline CDR1 is SEHNR and CDR2 is FQNEAQ (reference sequence). The CDR3 has 15 amino acids. DNA of the CDR3: TGTGCCAGCAGCTTTGGACAGGGGTTTAATCAGCCCCAGCATTTT. Its protein product is CASSFGQGFNQPQHF. The full variable domain, with the rest looked up from reference TRBV7-9 and TRBJ1-5, is DTGVSQNPRHKITKRGQNVTFRCDPISEHNRLYWYRQTLGQGPEFLTYFQNEAQLEKSRLLSDRFSAERPKGSFSTLEIQRTEQGDSAMYLCASSFGQGFNQPQHFGDGTRLSIL.

This clonotype was observed at least ten times. V usage is TRBV7-9 and J usage is TRBJ2-7, with 10 bases aligning to TRBD2. CDR1 SEHNR and CDR2 FQNEAQ come from the germline V gene (reference sequence). The CDR3 runs 15 residues. The V and J ends lost 3 bases and 5 bases, in that order; junction bases with no gene match: 7. The DNA for the CDR3 is TGTGCCAGCAGCTTTGTACAGCGGGGGGGCCACGAGCAGTACTTC. Protein sequence: CASSFVQRGGHEQYF.

In its sample, this clonotype was seen once. The CDR3 does not end in the conserved phenylalanine or tryptophan, so this is likely a read error. The chain has TRBV15 and TRBJ2-6; D is undetermined. The CDR3 totals 17 residues. CDR1 and CDR2 (germline): LNHNV, YYDKDF (reference sequence). The germline V and J ends were trimmed by 0 bases and 2 bases, with 11 bases remaining between them. The CDR3 sequence is CATSRDIEGTGANVLTS. In DNA, the CDR3 is TGTGCCACCAGCAGAGATATCGAAGGGACTGGGGCCAACGTCCTGACTTCC.

The sample holds many counts of this clonotype. The gene calls are TRBV6-1 and TRBJ1-1, with D hard to call. Germline V gives CDR1 MNHNS, CDR2 SASEGT. The CDR3 sequence is 15 residues long. Trimming removed 8 bases at V and 0 bases at J, with 16 bases between. CDR3 coding DNA: TGTGCCAGCCAGGCCTTAGCGTTCATGAACACTGAAGCTTTCTTT. This translates into CASQALAFMNTEAFF.

The V gene is TRBV12-5, the J gene TRBJ1-2; TRBD1 matches at 7 bases. V lost 5 bases, J lost 5 bases, and 8 bases stayed unmatched. Germline values: CDR1 LGHNT, CDR2 FRNRAP. This CDR3 has 14 amino acids. The CDR3 coding sequence is TGTGCTAGTGGTCCTAGACAGGGTCGGTATGGCTACACCTTC. Its protein product is CASGPRQGRYGYTF. The whole variable domain, remainder taken from reference TRBV12-5 and TRBJ1-2, is DARVTQTPRHKVTEMGQEVTMRCQPILGHNTVFWYRQTMMQGLELLAYFRNRAPLDDSGMPKDRFSAEMPDATLATLKIQPSEPRDSAVYFCASGPRQGRYGYTFGSGTRLTVV.

This clonotype was seen a few times. CDR3 DNA: TGCGCCAGCAGCTTGGTGGCAGGGGATGGCTACACCTTC. It is translated as CASSLVAGDGYTF. The J gene is TRBJ1-2, the V gene TRBV5-1; the D gene is possibly TRBD1 (6 bases). CDR3 length equals 13 residues. Germline lookup yields CDR1 SGHRS and CDR2 YFSETQ. V dropped 0 bases and J dropped 6 bases, with 9 bases sitting between them.

The chain carries TRBV6-4 and TRBJ2-2, with TRBD2 identical over 10 bases. Germline V lookup: CDR1 MRHNA, CDR2 SNTAGT. Unmatched junction bases numbered 3, after V lost 3 bases and J lost 2 bases. The CDR3 length is 16 residues. The CDR3, as DNA: TGTGCCAGCAGTGAACTAGCGGGGAGAAACACCGGGGAGCTGTTTTTT. This encodes CASSELAGRNTGELFF.

The J gene is TRBJ1-2, the V gene TRBV7-9; the D gene is possibly TRBD1 (6 bases). CDR1 and CDR2 from the germline V gene are SEHNR and FQNEAQ (reference sequence). V lost 5 bases and J lost 4, with 14 bases in between. The CDR3 is made up of 14 amino acids. The CDR3 DNA follows: TGTGCCAGCAGCGCCCGAGACAGGACCTATGGCTACACCTTC. Protein sequence: CASSARDRTYGYTF.

This clonotype showed up just a few times. This chain connects TRBV20-1 to TRBJ2-1; the D gene is possibly TRBD2 (5 bases). Germline CDR1 DFQATT, CDR2 SNEGSKA (reference sequence). The V end was cut by 2 bases, the J end by 8 bases, with 16 bases between. The CDR3 covers 14 residues. As DNA, the CDR3 is TGCAGTGCTAGAAAGCCGCACTCCGGGGATGAGCAGTTCTTC. Its translation is CSARKPHSGDEQFF.

This clonotype was observed at least ten times. The chain links TRBV20-1 to TRBJ2-7; 10 nucleotides match TRBD1. CDR1 DFQATT and CDR2 SNEGSKA come from the germline V gene (reference sequence). The CDR3 sequence is 14 residues long. Trimming took 5 bases from V and 6 from J; bases not matched to a gene: 10. In nucleotides, the CDR3 is TGCAGTGCTTCGTCCGGGACAGGGGCCCTCGAGCAGTACTTC. Its protein is CSASSGTGALEQYF.

This clonotype turned up a few times. The chain joins TRBV4-1 to TRBJ2-5; TRBD1 is a possible D gene (6 bases). The CDR3 is 16 residues long. Trimming left V 0 bases short and J 2 bases short, with 13 bases between. Germline CDR1 and CDR2: MGHRA and YSYEKL. CDR3 DNA sequence: TGCGCCAGCAGCCAAGATCCAGGGGCAACTCAAGAGACCCAGTACTTC. Protein sequence: CASSQDPGATQETQYF.

The J gene is TRBJ1-1, the V gene TRBV5-1, with D maybe TRBD1 (6 bases). Trimming shortened V by 4 bases and J by 0 bases, and 16 bases separated the two germline ends. Germline-derived CDR1 and CDR2 are SGHRS and YFSETQ. This CDR3 spans 16 amino acids. CDR3 in DNA: TGCGCCAGCAGCAAGGAAGGGGGAGGCATGAACACTGAAGCTTTCTTT. It yields the protein CASSKEGGGMNTEAFF.

The chain joins TRBV30 to TRBJ1-2, with D perhaps matching TRBD1 (6 bases). V lost 8 bases and J 7 bases, leaving 14 bases between the germline ends. Germline CDR1 is GTSNPN and CDR2 is SVGIG (reference sequence). The CDR3 is made up of 11 amino acids. The CDR3 loop reads CAGTGRGGYTF. CDR3 DNA: TGTGCCGGTACAGGGAGGGGTGGCTACACCTTC.

The V gene is TRBV6-7, the J gene TRBJ2-1, with 8 bases that match TRBD2. TRBV6-7 counts as an open reading frame of uncertain function. The CDR3 extends over 16 amino acids. J was trimmed by 9 bases and V by 5 bases; bases with no gene match: 15. Here the CDR3 reads CASSAPVSGGPGEQFF. CDR3 coding DNA: TGTGCCAGCAGTGCGCCGGTTTCGGGGGGGCCGGGTGAGCAGTTCTTC.

The J gene is TRBJ2-3, the V gene TRBV6-1; 14 bases align to TRBD2. The trim removed 3 bases at V and 2 bases at J, leaving 1 base unmatched. The V gene's germline CDR1 is MNHNS and CDR2 SASEGT. The CDR3 loop spans 16 amino acids. The CDR3 is CASSEGLAGATDTQYF. CDR3 DNA: TGTGCCAGCAGTGAGGGACTAGCGGGGGCCACAGATACGCAGTATTTT.

The sample holds many counts of this clonotype. The V and J genes are TRBV5-8 and TRBJ2-3, with TRBD1 identical over 8 bases. CDR3 length equals 14 residues. Losses at the gene ends were 5 bases for V and 5 bases for J; bases not matched to a gene: 7. The germline CDR1 and CDR2 sequences are SGHTS and YDEGEE. The CDR3 protein is CASRRQGYGDTQYF. The CDR3 region has the DNA TGTGCCAGCAGGAGACAGGGGTACGGAGATACGCAGTATTTT.

A remark on this clonotype: Lacking the conserved final phenylalanine or tryptophan, this CDR3 likely reflects a read error. The V and J genes are TRBV7-8 and TRBJ1-2, with D possibly matching TRBD1 (5 bases). Trimming removed 5 bases from V and 5 bases from J, with 15 bases in between. This CDR3 has 14 amino acids. Germline V gene data show CDR1 as SGHVS and CDR2 as FQNEAQ. The CDR3 bases are TGTGCCAGCAGCCTCGGGACCGCCTTTTATGGCTACACCCTC. Protein product: CASSLGTAFYGYTL.

The chain joins TRBV6-1 to TRBJ2-3, with TRBD2 matching 11 bases. The CDR3 is made up of 16 amino acids. V dropped 3 bases and J dropped 6; count of bases not matched to a gene: 8. Germline values: CDR1 MNHNS, CDR2 SASEGT. The CDR3 coding sequence is TGTGCCAGCAGTGACAATAGCGGGGGGGCCTCTGATACGCAGTATTTT. Translation gives CASSDNSGGASDTQYF.

This clonotype was seen a handful of times. The chain uses TRBV13 and TRBJ1-1; TRBD1 aligns across 7 bases. The CDR3 contains 14 residues. V dropped 4 bases and J dropped 11; count of bases not matched to a gene: 13. Germline CDR1 reads PRHDT; CDR2 reads FYEKMQ (reference sequence). The CDR3 DNA sequence: TGTGCCAGCAGCTCCTGGGACAGCGGCGGGCGGGCTTTCTTT. Residues: CASSSWDSGGRAFF.

V and J are TRBV5-1 and TRBJ2-1; D may be TRBD2 (5 bases). The CDR3 covers 16 residues. Germline assignment: CDR1 SGHRS and CDR2 YFSETQ. V was clipped by 3 bases and J by 7 bases, with 20 bases between them. Here the CDR3 reads CASSSSTLTWENEQFF. CDR3 bases: TGCGCCAGCAGCTCTTCCACATTGACTTGGGAGAATGAGCAGTTCTTC.

This clonotype was seen many times. The genes are TRBV30 and TRBJ2-1; D remains ambiguous. Per germline, CDR1 GTSNPN and CDR2 SVGIG (reference sequence). The CDR3 extends over 11 amino acids. The ends were cut back, 2 bases at V and 5 bases at J, with 4 bases in the middle. CDR3 loop: CAWSTNNEQFF. The DNA of the CDR3 is TGTGCCTGGAGTACCAACAATGAGCAGTTCTTC.

In this sample, this clonotype turned up a few times. V and J are TRBV5-1 and TRBJ2-5, with 7 positions matching TRBD2. The CDR3 runs 17 residues. Germline V gene lookup returns CDR1 SGHRS and CDR2 YFSETQ. Germline trimming cut 4 bases from V and 4 bases from J; bases unmatched to any gene: 16. As DNA, the CDR3 is TGCGCCAGCAGCGAGAAGAGCGCGGGGGAAGGGATAGAGACCCAGTACTTC. Its translation is CASSEKSAGEGIETQYF. Variable domain in full (rest from reference TRBV5-1 and TRBJ2-5): KAGVTQTPRYLIKTRGQQVTLSCSPISGHRSVSWYQQTPGQGLQFLFEYFSETQRNKGNFPGRFSGRQFSNSRSEMNVSTLELGDSALYLCASSEKSAGEGIETQYFGPGTRLLVL.

In its sample, this clonotype was seen many times. The CDR3 here is CASSSLGQPQHF. The CDR3 coding sequence is TGTGCCAGCAGTTCGTTGGGTCAGCCCCAGCATTTT. The gene calls are TRBV12-3 or TRBV12-4 and TRBJ1-5; D gene uncertain. The germline V and J ends were trimmed by 4 bases and 6 bases, with 7 bases remaining between them. There are 12 residues in the CDR3.

The rearrangement links TRBV5-4 to TRBJ2-7; no clear D gene. Germline CDR1 and CDR2: SGHNT and YYREEE (reference sequence). The V and J ends lost 4 bases and 3 bases respectively, with 17 bases between them. This CDR3 has 15 residues. The DNA of the CDR3 is TGTGCCAGCAGCCAGTCACCTAACCCGATCTACGAGCAGTACTTC. Translated, it gives CASSQSPNPIYEQYF.